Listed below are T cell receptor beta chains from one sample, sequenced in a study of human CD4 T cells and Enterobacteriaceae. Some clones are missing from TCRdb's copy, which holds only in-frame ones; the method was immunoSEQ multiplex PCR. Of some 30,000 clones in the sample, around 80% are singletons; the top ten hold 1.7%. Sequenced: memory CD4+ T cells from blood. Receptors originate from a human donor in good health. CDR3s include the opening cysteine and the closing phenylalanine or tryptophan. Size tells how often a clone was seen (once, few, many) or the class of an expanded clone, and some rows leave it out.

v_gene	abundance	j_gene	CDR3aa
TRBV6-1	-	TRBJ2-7	CASTRAGESYEQYF
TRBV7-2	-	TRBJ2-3	CASSLDQGIDTQYF
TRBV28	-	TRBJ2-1	CASSSGTSGSYNEQFF
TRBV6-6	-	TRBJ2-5	CASSYKAVGRQETQYF
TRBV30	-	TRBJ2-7	CAWSASSGLAGVYEQYF
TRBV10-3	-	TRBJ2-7	CAISPQGTVSYEQYF
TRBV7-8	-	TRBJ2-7	CASSSFGTGVFYEQYF
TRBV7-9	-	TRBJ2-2	CASSLPTGELFF
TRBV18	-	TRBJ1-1	CASPKEGGTEAFF
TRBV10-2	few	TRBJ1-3	CASRPGQGANTIYF
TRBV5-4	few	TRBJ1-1	CASSLISRNTEAFF
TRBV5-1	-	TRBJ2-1	CASSLGTSGTSDEQFF
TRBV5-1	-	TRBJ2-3	CASRPALAASTDTQYF
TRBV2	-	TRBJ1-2	CASRQGADGYTF
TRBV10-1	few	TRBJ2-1	CASSEREGQEQFF
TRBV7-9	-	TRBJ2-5	CASSFPTSGRASWETQYF
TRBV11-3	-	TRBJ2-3	CASSLGSGPSTDTQYF
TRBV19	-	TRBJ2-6	CASSIDAVYSGANVLTF
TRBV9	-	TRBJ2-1	CASSAGLAGPTYNEQFF
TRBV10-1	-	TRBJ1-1	CASSESQFMNTEAFF
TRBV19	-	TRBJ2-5	CASSLSGTGQETQYF
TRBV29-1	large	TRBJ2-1	CSVASSGFYNEQFF
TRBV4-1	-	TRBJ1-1	CASSQGVGRPNTEAFF
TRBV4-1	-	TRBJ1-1	CASNKEGQGIYTEAFF
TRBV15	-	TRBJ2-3	CATSRDRIAGEIDTQYF
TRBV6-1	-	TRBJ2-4	CASSRRTGSSNIQYF
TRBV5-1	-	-	CASSPSPSDHEQYF
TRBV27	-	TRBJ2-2	CASSSDGVGTGELFF
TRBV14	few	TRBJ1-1	CASSQDLRHEAFF
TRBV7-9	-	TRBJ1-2	CASSLEGTGSSVYGYTF
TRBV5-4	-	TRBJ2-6	CASSLGGLSGANVLTF
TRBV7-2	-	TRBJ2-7	CASSSTGTSGFNEQYF
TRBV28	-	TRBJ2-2	CASRTSGGAPGELFF
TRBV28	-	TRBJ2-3	CASNRPGQGADTQYF
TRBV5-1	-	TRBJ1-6	CASSFGGDNSPLHF
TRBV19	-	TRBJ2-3	CASNEPRVSDTQYF
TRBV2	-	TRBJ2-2	CASSELANTGELFF
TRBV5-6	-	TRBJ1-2	CASNDGDYGYTF
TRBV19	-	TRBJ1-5	CASSSQHSQPQHF
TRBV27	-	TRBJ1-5	CASSSLSGLGGNQPQHF